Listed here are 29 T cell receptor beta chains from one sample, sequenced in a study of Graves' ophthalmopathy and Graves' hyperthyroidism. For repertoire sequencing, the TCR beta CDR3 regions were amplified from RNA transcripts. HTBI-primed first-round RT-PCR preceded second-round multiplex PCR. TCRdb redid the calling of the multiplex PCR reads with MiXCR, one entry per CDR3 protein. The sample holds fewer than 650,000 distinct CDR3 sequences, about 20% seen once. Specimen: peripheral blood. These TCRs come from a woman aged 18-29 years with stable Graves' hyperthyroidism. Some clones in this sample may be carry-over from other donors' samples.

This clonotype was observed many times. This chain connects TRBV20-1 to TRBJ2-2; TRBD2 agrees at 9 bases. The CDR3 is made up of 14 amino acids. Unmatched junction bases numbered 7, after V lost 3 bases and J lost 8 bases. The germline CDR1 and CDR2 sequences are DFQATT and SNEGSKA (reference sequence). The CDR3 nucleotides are TGCAGTGCTAGCCCGGGACTAGCTGGAGGGGAGCTGTTTTTT. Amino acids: CSASPGLAGGELFF.

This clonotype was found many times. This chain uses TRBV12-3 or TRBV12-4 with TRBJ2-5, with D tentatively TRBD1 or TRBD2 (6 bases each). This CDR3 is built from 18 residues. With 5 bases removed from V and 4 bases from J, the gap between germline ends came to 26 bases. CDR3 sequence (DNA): TGTGCCAGCAGTGGGTGGAGGGACACAGGCTCTGGGGGAGAGACCCAGTACTTC. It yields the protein CASSGWRDTGSGGETQYF.

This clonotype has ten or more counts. In nucleotides, the CDR3 is TGTGCCAGCAGTTTAGGACCCGAGGCCACTGAAGCTTTCTTT. This codes for CASSLGPEATEAFF. J is TRBJ1-1 and V is TRBV12-3 or TRBV12-4; D ambiguous. Trimming took 1 base from V and 4 from J, leaving 10 bases between them. The CDR3 extends over 14 amino acids.

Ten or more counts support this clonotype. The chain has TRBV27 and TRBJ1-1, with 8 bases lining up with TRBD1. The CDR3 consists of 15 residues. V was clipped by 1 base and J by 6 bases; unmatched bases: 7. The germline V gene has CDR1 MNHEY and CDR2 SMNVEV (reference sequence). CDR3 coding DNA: TGTGCCAGCAGTTTATGGAGCAGGGGGCAACCTGAAGCTTTCTTT. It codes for CASSLWSRGQPEAFF.

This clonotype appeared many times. The CDR3: CASKRGAIYEQYF. CDR3 DNA: TGTGCCAGCAAGAGAGGCGCAATTTACGAGCAGTACTTC. V and J are TRBV2 and TRBJ2-7; D not certain. V was shortened by 7 bases and J by 4 bases, with 14 bases between the two germline ends. This CDR3 contains 13 residues. Germline lookup yields CDR1 SNHLY and CDR2 FYNNEI. Full variable domain (missing parts from reference TRBV2 and TRBJ2-7): EPEVTQTPSHQVTQMGQEVILRCVPISNHLYFYWYRQILGQKVEFLVSFYNNEISEKSEIFDDQFSVERPDGSNFTLKIRSTKLEDSAMYFCASKRGAIYEQYFGPGTRLTVT.

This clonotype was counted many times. CDR3 protein: CASRSEKLLYEQYF. The CDR3 bases are TGTGCCAGCAGGTCAGAAAAGCTTCTCTACGAGCAGTACTTC. The rearrangement joins TRBV6-1 to TRBJ2-7; D remains ambiguous. The CDR3 is 14 residues long. V lost 6 bases to trimming and J lost 3 bases, with 15 bases between them. The V gene's germline CDR1 is MNHNS and CDR2 SASEGT.

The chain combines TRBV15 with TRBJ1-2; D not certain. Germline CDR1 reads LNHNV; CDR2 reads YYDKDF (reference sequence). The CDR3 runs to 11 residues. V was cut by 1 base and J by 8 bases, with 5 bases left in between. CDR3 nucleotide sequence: TGTGCCACCAGCAGAGGATCAGGCTACACCTTC. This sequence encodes CATSRGSGYTF.

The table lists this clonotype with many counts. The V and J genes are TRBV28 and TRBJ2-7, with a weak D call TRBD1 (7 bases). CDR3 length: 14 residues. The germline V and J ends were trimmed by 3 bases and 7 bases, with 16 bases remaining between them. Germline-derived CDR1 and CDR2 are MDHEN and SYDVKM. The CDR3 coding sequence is TGTGCCAGCAGTTTGGGACAGTTGACTAGGGAGCAGTACTTC. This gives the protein CASSLGQLTREQYF.

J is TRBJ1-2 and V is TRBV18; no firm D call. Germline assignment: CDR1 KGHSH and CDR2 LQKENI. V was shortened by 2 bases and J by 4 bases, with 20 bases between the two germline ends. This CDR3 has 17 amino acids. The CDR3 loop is CASSPSKLFGLPYGYTF. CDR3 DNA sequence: TGTGCCAGCTCACCATCGAAACTTTTCGGACTGCCCTATGGCTACACCTTC. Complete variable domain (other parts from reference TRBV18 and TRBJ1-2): NAGVMQNPRHLVRRRGQEARLRCSPMKGHSHVYWYRQLPEEGLKFMVYLQKENIIDESGMPKERFSAEFPKEGPSILRIQQVVRGDSAAYFCASSPSKLFGLPYGYTFGSGTRLTVV.

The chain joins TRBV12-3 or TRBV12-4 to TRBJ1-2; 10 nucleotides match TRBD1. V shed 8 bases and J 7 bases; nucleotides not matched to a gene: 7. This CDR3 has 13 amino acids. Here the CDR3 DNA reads TGTGCCAGCCGGGACAGGGGAATTGCTGGCTACACCTTC. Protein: CASRDRGIAGYTF.

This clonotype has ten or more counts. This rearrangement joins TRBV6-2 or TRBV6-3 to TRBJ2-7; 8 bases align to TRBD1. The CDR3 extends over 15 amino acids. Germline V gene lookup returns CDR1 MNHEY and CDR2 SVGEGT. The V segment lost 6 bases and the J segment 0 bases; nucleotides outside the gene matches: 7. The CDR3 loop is CASRTGGSISYEQYF. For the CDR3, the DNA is TGTGCCAGCAGAACAGGGGGTTCAATCTCCTACGAGCAGTACTTC.

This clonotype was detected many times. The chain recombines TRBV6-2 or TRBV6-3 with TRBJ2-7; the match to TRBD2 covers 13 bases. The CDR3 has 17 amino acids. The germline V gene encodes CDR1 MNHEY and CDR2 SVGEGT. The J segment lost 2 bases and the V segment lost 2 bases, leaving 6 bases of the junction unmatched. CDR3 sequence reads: CASSYTSTSGGAYEQYF. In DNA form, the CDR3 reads TGTGCCAGCAGTTACACCTCCACTAGCGGGGGGGCCTACGAGCAGTACTTC.

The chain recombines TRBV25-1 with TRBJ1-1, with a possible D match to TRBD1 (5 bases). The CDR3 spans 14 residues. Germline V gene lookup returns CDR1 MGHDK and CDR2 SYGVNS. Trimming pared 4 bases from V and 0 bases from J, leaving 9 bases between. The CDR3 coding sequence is TGTGCCAGCAGTGTTGGACACTTGAACACTGAAGCTTTCTTT. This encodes CASSVGHLNTEAFF.

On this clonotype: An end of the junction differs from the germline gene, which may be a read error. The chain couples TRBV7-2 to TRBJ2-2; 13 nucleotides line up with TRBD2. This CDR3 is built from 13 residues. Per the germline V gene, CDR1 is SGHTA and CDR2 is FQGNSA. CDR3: CASRTSGGRELCF. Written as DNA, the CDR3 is TGTGCCAGCCGGACTAGCGGGGGCAGGGAGCTGTGTTTT.

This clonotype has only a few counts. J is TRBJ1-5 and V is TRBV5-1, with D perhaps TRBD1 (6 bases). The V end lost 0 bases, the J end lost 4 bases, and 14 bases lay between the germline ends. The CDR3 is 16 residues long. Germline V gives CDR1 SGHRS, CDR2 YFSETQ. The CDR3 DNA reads TGCGCCAGCAGCTTGGGGGACGGGACACTTAATCAGCCCCAGCATTTT. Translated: CASSLGDGTLNQPQHF.

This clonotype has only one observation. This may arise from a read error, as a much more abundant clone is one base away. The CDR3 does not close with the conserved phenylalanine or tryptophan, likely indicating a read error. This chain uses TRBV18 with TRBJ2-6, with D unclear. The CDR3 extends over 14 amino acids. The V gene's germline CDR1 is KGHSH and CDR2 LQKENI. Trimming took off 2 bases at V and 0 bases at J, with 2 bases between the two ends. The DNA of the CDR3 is TGTGCCAGCTCACCAACCTCTGGGGCCAACGTCCTGACTTTG. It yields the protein CASSPTSGANVLTL.

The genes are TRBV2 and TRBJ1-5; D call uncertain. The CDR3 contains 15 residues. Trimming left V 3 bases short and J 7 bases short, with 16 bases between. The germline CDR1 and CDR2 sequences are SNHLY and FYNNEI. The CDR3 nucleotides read TGTGCCAGCAGTGATGGAAGGGAGACGGGCCAGCCCCAGCATTTT. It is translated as CASSDGRETGQPQHF.

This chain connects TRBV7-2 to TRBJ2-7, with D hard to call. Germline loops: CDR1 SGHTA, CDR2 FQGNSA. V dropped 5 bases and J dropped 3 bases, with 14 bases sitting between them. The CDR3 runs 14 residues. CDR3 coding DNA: TGTGCCAGCAGCCCCGCGCGCCTCGGCTACGAGCAGTACTTC. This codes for CASSPARLGYEQYF.

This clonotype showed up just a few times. CDR3 region: CASSEFSGASSYNSPLHF. In DNA, the CDR3 is TGTGCCAGCAGTGAATTCTCGGGGGCGAGCTCCTATAATTCACCCCTCCACTTT. V is TRBV2 and J is TRBJ1-6, with D maybe TRBD1 (6 bases). This CDR3 is 18 amino acids long. Looked up from germline, CDR1 is SNHLY and CDR2 is FYNNEI. With 2 bases removed from V and 0 bases from J, the gap between germline ends came to 14 bases.

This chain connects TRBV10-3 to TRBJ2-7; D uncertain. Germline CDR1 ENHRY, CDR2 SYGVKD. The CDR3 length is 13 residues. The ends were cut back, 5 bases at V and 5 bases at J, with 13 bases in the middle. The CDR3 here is CAISTIDIHEQYF. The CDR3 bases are TGTGCCATCAGTACCATTGACATCCACGAGCAGTACTTC.

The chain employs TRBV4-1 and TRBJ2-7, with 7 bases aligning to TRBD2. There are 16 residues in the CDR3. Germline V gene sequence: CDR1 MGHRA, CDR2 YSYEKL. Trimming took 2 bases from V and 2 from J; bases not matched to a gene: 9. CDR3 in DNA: TGCGCCAGCAGCCAAATCCCGGGACTATCGACCTACGAGCAGTACTTC. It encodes CASSQIPGLSTYEQYF.

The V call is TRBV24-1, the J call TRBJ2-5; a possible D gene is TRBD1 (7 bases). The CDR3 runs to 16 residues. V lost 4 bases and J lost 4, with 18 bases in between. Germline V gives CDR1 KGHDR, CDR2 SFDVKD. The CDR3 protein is CATSESNRGGGETQYF. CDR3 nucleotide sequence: TGTGCCACCAGTGAGTCTAACAGGGGAGGCGGAGAGACCCAGTACTTC.

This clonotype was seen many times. CDR3 sequence (DNA): TGTGCCAGCAGCTTAGTTTATGGAAACACCATATATTTT. It translates to CASSLVYGNTIYF. The J gene is TRBJ1-3, the V gene TRBV7-9; D is unresolved. The germline V and J ends were trimmed by 1 base and 3 bases, with 4 bases remaining between them. The germline CDR1 and CDR2 sequences are SEHNR and FQNEAQ (reference sequence). There are 13 residues in the CDR3.

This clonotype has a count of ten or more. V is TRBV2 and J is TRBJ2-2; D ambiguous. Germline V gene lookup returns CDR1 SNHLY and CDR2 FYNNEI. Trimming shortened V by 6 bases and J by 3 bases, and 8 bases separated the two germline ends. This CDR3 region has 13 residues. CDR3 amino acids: CASRDRDTGELFF. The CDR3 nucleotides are TGTGCCAGCAGGGATCGGGACACCGGGGAGCTGTTTTTT.

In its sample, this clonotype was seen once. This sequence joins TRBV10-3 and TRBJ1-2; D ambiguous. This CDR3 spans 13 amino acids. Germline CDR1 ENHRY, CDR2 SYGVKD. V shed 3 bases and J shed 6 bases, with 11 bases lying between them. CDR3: CAISDPVGDGYTF. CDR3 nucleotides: TGTGCCATCAGTGATCCAGTGGGAGATGGCTACACCTTC.

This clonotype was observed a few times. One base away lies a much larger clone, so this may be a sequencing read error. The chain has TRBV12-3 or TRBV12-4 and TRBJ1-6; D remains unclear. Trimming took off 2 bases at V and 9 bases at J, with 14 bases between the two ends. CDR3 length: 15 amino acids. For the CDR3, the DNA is TGTGCCAGCAGTTTAATCGGGCAGAGCACTTCACCCCTCCACTTT. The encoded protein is CASSLIGQSTSPLHF.

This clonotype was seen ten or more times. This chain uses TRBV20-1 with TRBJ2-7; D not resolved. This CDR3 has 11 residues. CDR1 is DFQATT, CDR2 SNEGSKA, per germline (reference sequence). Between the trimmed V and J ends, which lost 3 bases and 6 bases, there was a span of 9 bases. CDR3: CSASPSIEQYF. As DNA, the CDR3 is TGCAGTGCTAGCCCCTCAATCGAGCAGTACTTC.

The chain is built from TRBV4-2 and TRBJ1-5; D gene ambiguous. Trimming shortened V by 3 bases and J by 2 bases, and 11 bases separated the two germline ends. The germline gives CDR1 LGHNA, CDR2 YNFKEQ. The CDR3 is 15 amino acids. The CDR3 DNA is TGTGCCAGCAGCCAGAAGGTGGACGGCAATCAGCCCCAGCATTTT. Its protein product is CASSQKVDGNQPQHF.

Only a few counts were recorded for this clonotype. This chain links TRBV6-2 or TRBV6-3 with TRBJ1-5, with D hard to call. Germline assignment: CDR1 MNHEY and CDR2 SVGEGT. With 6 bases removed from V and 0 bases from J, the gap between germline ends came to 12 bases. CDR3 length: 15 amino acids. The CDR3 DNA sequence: TGTGCCAGCAGGGGAACAGTTTATAGCAATCAGCCCCAGCATTTT. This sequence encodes CASRGTVYSNQPQHF.